The T cell receptor (beta chain) under discussion was sequenced for a study of T cell responses to AZD1222 COVID-19 vaccine. Repertoires were generated with immunoSEQ multiplex PCR, while TCRdb's copy carries only in-frame clones and drops some. The sample includes tens of thousands of clones, 90% of them seen just once. Turning to this clone: Its target is not known.

Overall study results and limits: Regions 160-218 and 743-854 dominated among vaccine-associated CD4 TCRs spanning spike. Scientists sampled the repertoires only once the peak T cell response had passed. Spike-specific TCR breadth and depth went up after people got two AZD1222 doses. The donor cohort was predominantly white British with a female majority, and clonal diversity may have been underestimated.

Unmatched junction bases numbered 9, after V lost 8 bases and J lost 4 bases. In germline, CDR1 is SGHAT, CDR2 FQNNGV. The CDR3 loop spans 15 amino acids. This specimen was peripheral blood, taken on day 0 of AZD1222 vaccination. The sequence derives from an adult in good health. V is TRBV11-2 and J is TRBJ1-5; 9 nucleotides align to TRBD1. CDR3 nucleotide sequence: TGTGCCAGCGCAGCCTCCGGGACAGGGAATCAGCCCCAGCATTTT. Translated, it gives CASAASGTGNQPQHF.